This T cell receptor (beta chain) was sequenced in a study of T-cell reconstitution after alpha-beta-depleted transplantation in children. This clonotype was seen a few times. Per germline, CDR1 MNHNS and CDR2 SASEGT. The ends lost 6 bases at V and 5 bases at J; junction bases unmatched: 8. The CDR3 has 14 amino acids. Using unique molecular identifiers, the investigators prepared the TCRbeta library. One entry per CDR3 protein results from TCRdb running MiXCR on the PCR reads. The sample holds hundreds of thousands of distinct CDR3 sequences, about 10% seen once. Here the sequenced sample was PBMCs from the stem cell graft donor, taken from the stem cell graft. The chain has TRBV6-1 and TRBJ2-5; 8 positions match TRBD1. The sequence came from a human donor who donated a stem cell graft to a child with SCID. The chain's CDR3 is CASRRQGIAETQYF. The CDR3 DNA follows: TGTGCCAGCAGGAGACAGGGGATAGCCGAGACCCAGTACTTC.